The 21 T cell receptor beta chains given below trace back to one sample, sequenced in a study of blood T cell repertoires in COVID-19. This table comes from immunoSEQ multiplex PCR, and its TCRdb copy is limited to in-frame clones, with some not included. Of around 130,000 clones listed, around 83% were seen once; the top ten hold roughly 18%. The sample comprised PBMCs or T cells enriched from blood (not recorded which). Receptors were obtained from a man under 40 who had recovered from COVID-19.

The J gene is TRBJ2-7, the V gene TRBV2; D is uncertain. The CDR3 is made up of 15 amino acids. The germline V gene encodes CDR1 SNHLY and CDR2 FYNNEI. Trimming left V 4 bases short and J 0 bases short, with 13 bases between. CDR3 sequence (DNA): TGTGCCAGCAGTGTCGAACTACTGAGCTCCTACGAGCAGTACGTC. This encodes CASSVELLSSYEQYV.

This clone showed up just a few times. This sequence joins TRBV7-9 and TRBJ1-2, with 7 bases aligning to TRBD1. V trimming: 1 base; J trimming: 5 bases; junction bases outside the gene matches: 7. Germline lookup yields CDR1 SEHNR and CDR2 FQNEAQ (reference sequence). This CDR3 comprises 15 residues. This CDR3 reads CASSLGSRDRYGYTF. The CDR3 nucleotides are TGTGCCAGCAGCTTAGGGAGCCGGGACAGATATGGCTACACCTTC.

The gene calls are TRBV19 and TRBJ2-3, with 7 bases lining up with TRBD1. Germline V gene data show CDR1 as LNHDA and CDR2 as SQIVND (reference sequence). The ends lost 4 bases at V and 4 bases at J; junction bases unmatched: 5. This CDR3 region has 14 residues. This chain's CDR3 is CASSKTGPPDTQYF. In DNA, the CDR3 is TGTGCCAGTAGTAAGACAGGGCCCCCAGATACGCAGTATTTT.

This CDR3 is CASSGIASQGGYTF. In DNA form, the CDR3 reads TGTGCCAGCAGTGGTATCGCCAGCCAGGGAGGCTACACCTTC. The J gene is TRBJ1-2, the V gene TRBV2; TRBD1 might be the D (5 bases). Trimming pared 4 bases from V and 8 bases from J, leaving 17 bases between. Germline V CDR1 and CDR2: SNHLY, FYNNEI. CDR3 length: 14 amino acids.

In DNA form, the CDR3 reads TGTGCCAGCAGTCGGGGTAGGGCACCTGATAATTCACCCCTCCACTTT. Its translation is CASSRGRAPDNSPLHF. The gene calls are TRBV9 and TRBJ1-6; no clear D. Germline CDR1 reads SGDLS; CDR2 reads YYNGEE. CDR3 length: 16 amino acids. Trimming took off 5 bases at V and 5 bases at J, with 17 bases between the two ends.

V is TRBV5-1 and J is TRBJ2-2; 13 nucleotides match TRBD2. The germline V gene has CDR1 SGHRS and CDR2 YFSETQ. V lost 4 bases and J lost 8; bases outside the gene matches: 8. The CDR3 consists of 16 residues. The CDR3 nucleotides read TGCGCCAGCAGCCCGGGACTAGCGGGAAGATTAGGGGAGCTGTTTTTT. Amino acid sequence: CASSPGLAGRLGELFF. Combining the CDR3 with reference TRBV5-1 and TRBJ2-2 gives the whole variable domain KAGVTQTPRYLIKTRGQQVTLSCSPISGHRSVSWYQQTPGQGLQFLFEYFSETQRNKGNFPGRFSGRQFSNSRSEMNVSTLELGDSALYLCASSPGLAGRLGELFFGEGSRLTVL.

This clone was seen once. This chain links TRBV5-6 with TRBJ2-6; TRBD1 matches at 9 bases. The CDR3 has 17 residues. In germline, CDR1 is SGHDT, CDR2 YYEEEE. V was clipped by 4 bases and J by 3 bases; unmatched bases: 8. DNA of the CDR3: TGTGCCAGCAGCGCCCCCGGGACAGGGTATGGGGCCAACGTCCTGACTTTC. Protein sequence: CASSAPGTGYGANVLTF. The full variable domain, in which reference TRBV5-6 and TRBJ2-6 provide the parts outside the CDR3, is DAGVTQSPTHLIKTRGQQVTLRCSPKSGHDTVSWYQQALGQGPQFIFQYYEEEERQRGNFPDRFSGHQFPNYSSELNVNALLLGDSALYLCASSAPGTGYGANVLTFGAGSRLTVL.

This sequence joins TRBV9 and TRBJ2-5, with 7 bases that match TRBD2. Germline V gives CDR1 SGDLS, CDR2 YYNGEE. The CDR3 is 14 residues long. Losses at the gene ends were 5 bases for V and 3 bases for J; bases not matched to a gene: 7. CDR3 in amino acids: CASSAGLVEETQYF. The CDR3 DNA follows: TGTGCCAGCAGTGCCGGACTAGTAGAAGAGACCCAGTACTTC.

This clone was counted once. The rearrangement links TRBV3-1 (or the pseudogene TRBV3-2) to TRBJ2-2, with 7 bases lining up with TRBD2. V dropped 3 bases and J dropped 6; count of bases not matched to a gene: 4. The CDR3 sequence is 14 residues long. The V gene's germline CDR1 is LGHDT and CDR2 YNNKEL (reference sequence). The CDR3 nucleotides read TGTGCCAGCAGCCACACGACTAGCCCCGGGGAGCTGTTTTTT. Protein product: CASSHTTSPGELFF.

The CDR3 nucleotides read TGTGCCAGCAGTCCAGGACAGGCCCCATATAGCAATCAGCCCCAGCATTTT. This codes for CASSPGQAPYSNQPQHF. The chain links TRBV28 to TRBJ1-5, with 7 bases matching TRBD1. This CDR3 is built from 17 residues. Per germline, CDR1 MDHEN and CDR2 SYDVKM. The V and J ends lost 5 bases and 0 bases, in that order; junction bases with no gene match: 10. The variable domain in full, completed from reference TRBV28 and TRBJ1-5, reads DVKVTQSSRYLVKRTGEKVFLECVQDMDHENMFWYRQDPGLGLRLIYFSYDVKMKEKGDIPEGYSVSREKKERFSLILESASTNQTSMYLCASSPGQAPYSNQPQHFGDGTRLSIL.

V and J are TRBV11-2 and TRBJ2-1; the match to TRBD2 covers 8 bases. Trimming at V came to 1 base and at J to 4 bases, leaving 3 bases not matched to a gene. The germline gives CDR1 SGHAT, CDR2 FQNNGV. This CDR3 region has 15 residues. CDR3 bases: TGTGCCAGCAGCTTAGTAGCGGGAAGTTACAATGAGCAGTTCTTC. Translated, it gives CASSLVAGSYNEQFF.

The CDR3 sequence is CASSQRPSGNIQYF. The CDR3 bases are TGTGCCAGCAGTCAAAGACCCAGCGGAAACATTCAGTACTTC. The genes are TRBV14 and TRBJ2-4, with D possibly being TRBD2 (5 bases). Trimming cost V 6 bases and J 6 bases, with 15 bases left between them. Germline assignment: CDR1 SGHDN and CDR2 FVKESK. This CDR3 has 14 residues.

This clone occurred a few times. The rearrangement joins TRBV3-1 (or the pseudogene TRBV3-2) to TRBJ2-7; 14 positions match TRBD2. The CDR3 sequence is 16 residues long. Unmatched junction bases numbered 3, after V lost 1 base and J lost 4 bases. CDR1 is LGHDT, CDR2 YNNKEL, per germline (reference sequence). CDR3 loop: CASSQAGTSGSYEQYF. CDR3 coding DNA: TGTGCCAGCAGCCAAGCCGGGACTAGCGGGAGTTACGAGCAGTACTTC.

Worth noting for this clone: The sample contains more than one DNA sequence encoding this CDR3. The chain employs TRBV11-2 and TRBJ1-1; D unclear. The V end lost 0 bases, the J end lost 1 base, and 3 bases lay between the germline ends. Germline V lookup: CDR1 SGHAT, CDR2 FQNNGV. The CDR3 length is 13 residues. CDR3 residues: CASSLDRNTEAFF. The CDR3 nucleotides are TGTGCCAGCAGCTTAGACAGGAACACTGAAGCTTTCTTT.

The chain joins TRBV11-2 to TRBJ1-6, with 9 bases fitting TRBD1. The trim removed 5 bases at V and 9 bases at J, leaving 5 bases unmatched. Germline loops: CDR1 SGHAT, CDR2 FQNNGV. The CDR3 sequence is 14 residues long. The CDR3 loop reads CASSTLTGGSPLHF. The CDR3 nucleotides are TGTGCCAGCAGCACTCTGACAGGGGGTTCACCCCTCCACTTT.

The V gene is TRBV5-4, the J gene TRBJ1-1; no definite D call. The CDR3 loop spans 14 amino acids. V was clipped by 5 bases and J by 2 bases, with 13 bases between them. CDR1 SGHNT and CDR2 YYREEE come from the germline V gene (reference sequence). Written as DNA, the CDR3 is TGTGCCAGCAGGCCTCGAAGTCTAAACACTGAAGCTTTCTTT. Residues: CASRPRSLNTEAFF. Variable domain in full (rest from reference TRBV5-4 and TRBJ1-1): ETGVTQSPTHLIKTRGQQVTLRCSSQSGHNTVSWYQQALGQGPQFIFQYYREEENGRGNFPPRFSGLQFPNYSSELNVNALELDDSALYLCASRPRSLNTEAFFGQGTRLTVV.

This clone was detected only a few times. The chain links TRBV2 to TRBJ1-6; D is unresolved. The V end was cut by 3 bases, the J end by 5 bases, with 5 bases between. CDR3 size: 13 residues. Germline V gives CDR1 SNHLY, CDR2 FYNNEI. In DNA, the CDR3 is TGTGCCAGCAGTGACAGAAATAATTCACCCCTCCACTTT. Translated: CASSDRNNSPLHF.

V and J are TRBV5-6 and TRBJ2-3; the D is unclear. Germline CDR1 reads SGHDT; CDR2 reads YYEEEE. Trimming removed 3 bases from V and 3 bases from J, with 8 bases in between. The length of the CDR3 is 13 residues. The CDR3, as DNA: TGTGCCAGCAGCTCCGTCGGGACAGATACGCAGTATTTT. Its protein is CASSSVGTDTQYF.

This chain uses TRBV19 with TRBJ1-5, with no clear D. Trimming left V 5 bases short and J 0 bases short, with 8 bases between. Germline V CDR1 and CDR2: LNHDA, SQIVND (reference sequence). The CDR3 totals 14 residues. The CDR3 reads CASSPTSSNQPQHF. The DNA for the CDR3 is TGTGCCAGTAGTCCGACTTCTAGCAATCAGCCCCAGCATTTT.

This chain joins TRBV6-1 and TRBJ1-2, with TRBD1 identical over 10 bases. In germline, CDR1 is MNHNS, CDR2 SASEGT. This CDR3 comprises 16 residues. V dropped 4 bases and J dropped 0; count of bases not matched to a gene: 5. CDR3: CASSGDRGGANYGYTF. The CDR3 DNA sequence: TGTGCCAGCAGTGGGGACAGGGGAGGTGCTAACTATGGCTACACCTTC.

The genes are TRBV9 and TRBJ1-1; no firm D call. The germline gives CDR1 SGDLS, CDR2 YYNGEE. CDR3 length equals 12 residues. V was trimmed by 0 bases and J by 7 bases, leaving 7 bases between them. The CDR3 here is CASSVDGVEAFF. CDR3 nucleotide sequence: TGTGCCAGCAGCGTAGACGGGGTTGAAGCTTTCTTT.